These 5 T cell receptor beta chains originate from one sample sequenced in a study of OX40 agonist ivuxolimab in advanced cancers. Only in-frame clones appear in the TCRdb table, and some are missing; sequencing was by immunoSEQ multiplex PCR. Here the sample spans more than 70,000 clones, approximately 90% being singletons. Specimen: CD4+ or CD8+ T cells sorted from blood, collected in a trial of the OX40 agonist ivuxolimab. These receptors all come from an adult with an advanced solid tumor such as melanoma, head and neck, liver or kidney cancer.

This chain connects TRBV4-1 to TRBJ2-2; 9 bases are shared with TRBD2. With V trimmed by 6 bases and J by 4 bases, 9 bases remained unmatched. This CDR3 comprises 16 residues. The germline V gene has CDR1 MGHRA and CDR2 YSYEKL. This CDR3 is CASSSPAGGITGELFF. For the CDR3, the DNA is TGCGCCAGCAGTTCCCCGGCGGGGGGGATCACCGGGGAGCTGTTTTTT.

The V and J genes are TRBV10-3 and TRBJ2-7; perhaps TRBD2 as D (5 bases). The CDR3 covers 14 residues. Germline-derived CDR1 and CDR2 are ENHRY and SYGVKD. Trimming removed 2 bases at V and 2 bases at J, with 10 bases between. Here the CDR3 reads CAISEIEGTYEQYF. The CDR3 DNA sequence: TGTGCCATCAGTGAGATTGAGGGAACCTACGAGCAGTACTTC.

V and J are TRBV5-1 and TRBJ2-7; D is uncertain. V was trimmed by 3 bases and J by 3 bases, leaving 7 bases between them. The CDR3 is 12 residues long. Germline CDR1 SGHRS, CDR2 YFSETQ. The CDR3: CASSSPGYEQYF. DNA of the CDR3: TGCGCCAGCAGCTCCCCAGGCTACGAGCAGTACTTC.

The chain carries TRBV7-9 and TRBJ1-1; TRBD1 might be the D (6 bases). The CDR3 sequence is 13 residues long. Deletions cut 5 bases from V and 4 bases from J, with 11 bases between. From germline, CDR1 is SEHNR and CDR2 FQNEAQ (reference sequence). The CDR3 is CASSQQGGTEAFF. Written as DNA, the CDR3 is TGTGCCAGCAGCCAACAGGGTGGCACTGAAGCTTTCTTT.

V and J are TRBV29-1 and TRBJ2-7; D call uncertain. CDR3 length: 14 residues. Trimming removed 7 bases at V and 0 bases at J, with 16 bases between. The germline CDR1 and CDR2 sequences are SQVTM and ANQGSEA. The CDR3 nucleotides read TGCAGCGCTCGAATTCCCGGCAGCTCCTACGAGCAGTACTTC. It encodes CSARIPGSSYEQYF.